Sequencing of this TCR beta chain was carried out in a study of cytomegalovirus exposure and HLA in healthy donors. V lost 0 bases, J lost 3 bases, and 5 bases stayed unmatched. Germline V gene lookup returns CDR1 SEHNR and CDR2 FQNEAQ (reference sequence). CDR3 size: 16 residues. 13 Jbeta primers and 60 Vbeta primers were used for the PCR. Assay used: immunoSEQ multiplex PCR; TCRdb lists only in-frame clones, some missing. This sample has about 180,000 clones; around 80% occur once, and the top ten carry about 3.1%. The sample holds a few counts of this clone. Sequencing was performed on PBMCs. The origin of this receptor is a woman aged 45-65 years in good health and CMV-seropositive. The chain carries TRBV7-9 and TRBJ1-1; 9 nucleotides align to TRBD1. The CDR3 bases are TGTGCCAGCAGCTTAGCCGGGACAGGGAGGGACACTGAAGCTTTCTTT. This codes for CASSLAGTGRDTEAFF.